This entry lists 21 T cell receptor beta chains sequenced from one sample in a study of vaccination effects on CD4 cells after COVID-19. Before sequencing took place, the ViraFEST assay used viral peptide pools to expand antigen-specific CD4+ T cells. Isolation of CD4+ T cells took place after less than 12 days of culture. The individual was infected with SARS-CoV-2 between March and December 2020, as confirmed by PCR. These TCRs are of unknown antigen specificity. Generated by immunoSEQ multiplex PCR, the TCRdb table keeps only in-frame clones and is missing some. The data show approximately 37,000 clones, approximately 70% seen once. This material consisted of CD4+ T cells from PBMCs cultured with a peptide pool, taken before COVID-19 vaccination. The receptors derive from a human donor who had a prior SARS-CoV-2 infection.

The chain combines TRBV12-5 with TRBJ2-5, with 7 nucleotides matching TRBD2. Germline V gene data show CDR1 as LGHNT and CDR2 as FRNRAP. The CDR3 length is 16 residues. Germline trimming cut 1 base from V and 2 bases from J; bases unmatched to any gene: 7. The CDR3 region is CASGLGLALGQETQYF. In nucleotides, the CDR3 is TGTGCTAGTGGTTTGGGACTAGCCTTGGGGCAAGAGACCCAGTACTTC.

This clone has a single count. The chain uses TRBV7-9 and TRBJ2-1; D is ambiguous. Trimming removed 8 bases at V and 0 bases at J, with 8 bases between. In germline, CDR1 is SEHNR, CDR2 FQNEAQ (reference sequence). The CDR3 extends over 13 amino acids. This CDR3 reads CASLADSYNEQFF. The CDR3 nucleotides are TGTGCCAGCTTGGCGGACTCCTACAATGAGCAGTTCTTC. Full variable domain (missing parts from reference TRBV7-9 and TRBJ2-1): DTGVSQNPRHKITKRGQNVTFRCDPISEHNRLYWYRQTLGQGPEFLTYFQNEAQLEKSRLLSDRFSAERPKGSFSTLEIQRTEQGDSAMYLCASLADSYNEQFFGPGTRLTVL.

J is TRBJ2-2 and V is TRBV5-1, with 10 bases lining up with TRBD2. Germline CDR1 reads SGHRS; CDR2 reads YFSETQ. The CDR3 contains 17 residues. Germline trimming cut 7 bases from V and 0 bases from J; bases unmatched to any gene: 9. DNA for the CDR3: TGCGCCAGCCGGGCTAGCGGGAGCCCTGCGAACACCGGGGAGCTGTTTTTT. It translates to CASRASGSPANTGELFF.

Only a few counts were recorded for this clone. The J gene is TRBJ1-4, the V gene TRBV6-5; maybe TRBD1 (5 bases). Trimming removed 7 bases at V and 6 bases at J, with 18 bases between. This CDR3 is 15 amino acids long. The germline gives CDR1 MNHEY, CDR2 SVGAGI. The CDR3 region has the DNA TGTGCCAGCATTCCGGGACGGGACGGGTATGAAAAACTGTTTTTT. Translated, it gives CASIPGRDGYEKLFF.

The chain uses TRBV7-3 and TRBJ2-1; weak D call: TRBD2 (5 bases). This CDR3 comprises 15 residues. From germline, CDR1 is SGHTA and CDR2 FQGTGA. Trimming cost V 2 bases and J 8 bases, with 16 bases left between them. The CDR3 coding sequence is TGTGCCAGCAGCTTATCGGCTAGCCGGCTCGATGAGCAGTTCTTC. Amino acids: CASSLSASRLDEQFF.

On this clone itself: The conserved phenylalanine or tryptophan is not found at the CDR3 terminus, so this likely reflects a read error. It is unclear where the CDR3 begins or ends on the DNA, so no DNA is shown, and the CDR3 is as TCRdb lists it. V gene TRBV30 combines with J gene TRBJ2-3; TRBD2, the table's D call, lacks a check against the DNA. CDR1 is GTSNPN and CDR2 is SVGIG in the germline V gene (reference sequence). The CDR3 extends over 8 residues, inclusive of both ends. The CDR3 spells CACKTGCV.

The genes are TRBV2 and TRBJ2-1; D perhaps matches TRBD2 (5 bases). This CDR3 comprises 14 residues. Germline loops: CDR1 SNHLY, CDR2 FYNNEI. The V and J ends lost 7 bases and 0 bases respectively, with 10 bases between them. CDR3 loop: CASKRESSYNEQFF. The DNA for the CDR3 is TGTGCCAGCAAGAGGGAGAGCTCCTACAATGAGCAGTTCTTC.

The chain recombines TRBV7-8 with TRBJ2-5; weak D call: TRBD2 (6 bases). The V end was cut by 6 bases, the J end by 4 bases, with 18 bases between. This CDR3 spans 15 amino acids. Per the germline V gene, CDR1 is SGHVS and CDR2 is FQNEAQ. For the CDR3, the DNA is TGTGCCAGCAGACACAAACTAGGGAGGATAGAGACCCAGTACTTC. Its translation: CASRHKLGRIETQYF. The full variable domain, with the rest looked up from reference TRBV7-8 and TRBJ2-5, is GAGVSQSPRYKVAKRGQDVALRCDPISGHVSLFWYQQALGQGPEFLTYFQNEAQLDKSGLPSDRFFAERPEGSVSTLKIQRTQQEDSAVYLCASRHKLGRIETQYFGPGTRLLVL.

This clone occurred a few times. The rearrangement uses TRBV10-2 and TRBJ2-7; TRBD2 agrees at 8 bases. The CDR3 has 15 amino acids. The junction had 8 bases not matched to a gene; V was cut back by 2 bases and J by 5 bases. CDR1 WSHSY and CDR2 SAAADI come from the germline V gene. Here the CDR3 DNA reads TGCGCCAGCAGTGAGCCCGGACTAGCCCTCCACGAGCAGTACTTC. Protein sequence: CASSEPGLALHEQYF.

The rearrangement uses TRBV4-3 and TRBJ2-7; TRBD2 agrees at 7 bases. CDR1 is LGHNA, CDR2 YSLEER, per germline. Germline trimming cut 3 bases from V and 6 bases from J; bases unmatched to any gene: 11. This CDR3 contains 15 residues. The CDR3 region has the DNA TGCGCCAGCAGCCAGCTAAGGACTAGAAGGAGCGAGCAGTACTTC. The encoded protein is CASSQLRTRRSEQYF.

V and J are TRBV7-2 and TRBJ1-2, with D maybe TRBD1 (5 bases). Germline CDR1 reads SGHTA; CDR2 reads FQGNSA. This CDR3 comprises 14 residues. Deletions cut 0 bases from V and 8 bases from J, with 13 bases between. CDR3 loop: CASSLATATQGYTF. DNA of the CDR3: TGTGCCAGCAGCTTAGCGACAGCAACCCAGGGCTACACCTTC. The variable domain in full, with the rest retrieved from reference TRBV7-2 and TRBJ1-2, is GAGVSQSPSNKVTEKGKDVELRCDPISGHTALYWYRQSLGQGLEFLIYFQGNSAPDKSGLPSDRFSAERTGGSVSTLTIQRTQQEDSAVYLCASSLATATQGYTFGSGTRLTVV.

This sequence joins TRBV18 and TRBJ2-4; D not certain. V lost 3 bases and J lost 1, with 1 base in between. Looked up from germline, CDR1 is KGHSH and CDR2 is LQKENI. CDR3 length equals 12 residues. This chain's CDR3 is CASSPAKNIQYF. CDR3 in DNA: TGTGCCAGCTCACCGGCCAAAAACATTCAGTACTTC.

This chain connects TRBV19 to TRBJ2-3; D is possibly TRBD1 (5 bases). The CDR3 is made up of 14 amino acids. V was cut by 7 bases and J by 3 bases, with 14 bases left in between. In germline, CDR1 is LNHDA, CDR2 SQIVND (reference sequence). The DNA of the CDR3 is TGTGCCAGTAAGGACACGGGTATAACAGATACGCAGTATTTT. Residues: CASKDTGITDTQYF.

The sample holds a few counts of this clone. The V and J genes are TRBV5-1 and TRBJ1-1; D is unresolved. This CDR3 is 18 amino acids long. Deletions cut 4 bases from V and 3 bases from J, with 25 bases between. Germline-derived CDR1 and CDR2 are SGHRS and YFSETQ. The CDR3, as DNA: TGCGCCAGCAGCCCACAGTCGGGGTTTTGGGCTGAACACACTGAAGCTTTCTTT. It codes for CASSPQSGFWAEHTEAFF.

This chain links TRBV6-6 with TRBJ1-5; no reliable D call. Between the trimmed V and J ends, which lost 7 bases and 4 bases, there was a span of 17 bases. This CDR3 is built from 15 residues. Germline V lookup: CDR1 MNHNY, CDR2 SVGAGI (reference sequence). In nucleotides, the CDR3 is TGTGCCAGCACTCGTACCGTACTCGAGAATCAGCCCCAGCATTTT. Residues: CASTRTVLENQPQHF.

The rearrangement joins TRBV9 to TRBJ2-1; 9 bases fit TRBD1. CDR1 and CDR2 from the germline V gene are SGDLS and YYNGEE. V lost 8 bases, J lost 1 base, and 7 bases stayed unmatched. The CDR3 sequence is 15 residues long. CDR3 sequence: CASSKQGASYNEQFF. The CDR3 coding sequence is TGTGCCAGTTCGAAACAGGGGGCATCCTACAATGAGCAGTTCTTC.

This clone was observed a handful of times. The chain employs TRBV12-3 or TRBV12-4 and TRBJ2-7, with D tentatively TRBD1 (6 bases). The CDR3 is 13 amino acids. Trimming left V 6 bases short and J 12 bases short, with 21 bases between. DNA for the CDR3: TGTGCCAGCAGCCTGGACAGATTCGCAGAGGTGTACTTC. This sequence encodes CASSLDRFAEVYF.

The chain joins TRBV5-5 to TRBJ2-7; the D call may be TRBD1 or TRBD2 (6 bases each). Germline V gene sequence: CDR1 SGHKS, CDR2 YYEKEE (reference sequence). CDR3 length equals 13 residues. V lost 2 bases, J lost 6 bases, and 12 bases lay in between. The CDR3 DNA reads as TGTGCCAGCAGCTTAGAAAGGGGGGCCGAGCAGTACTTC. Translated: CASSLERGAEQYF.

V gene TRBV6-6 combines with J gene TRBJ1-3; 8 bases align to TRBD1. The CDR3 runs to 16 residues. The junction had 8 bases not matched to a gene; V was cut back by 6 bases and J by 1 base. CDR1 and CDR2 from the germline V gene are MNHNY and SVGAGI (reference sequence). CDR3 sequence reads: CASRTPGQDSGNTIYF. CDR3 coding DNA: TGTGCCAGCAGAACACCGGGACAGGATTCTGGAAACACCATATATTTT.

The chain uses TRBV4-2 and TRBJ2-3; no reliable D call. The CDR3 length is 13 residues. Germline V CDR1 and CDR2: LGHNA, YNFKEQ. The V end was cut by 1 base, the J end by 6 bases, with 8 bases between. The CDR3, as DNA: TGTGCCAGCAGCCAAGTTCGGTCGGATACGCAGTATTTT. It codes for CASSQVRSDTQYF.

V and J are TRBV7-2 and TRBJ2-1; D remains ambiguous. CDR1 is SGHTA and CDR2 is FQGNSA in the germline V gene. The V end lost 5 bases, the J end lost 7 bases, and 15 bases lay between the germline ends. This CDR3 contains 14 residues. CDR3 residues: CASSIGPQENEQFF. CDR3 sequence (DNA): TGTGCCAGCAGCATCGGGCCCCAAGAAAATGAGCAGTTCTTC.